Given below is one T cell receptor (beta chain) in context. What it binds is not known. This entry belongs to a study of T cell responses to AZD1222 COVID-19 vaccine. Study overall: Researchers grouped second doses given at about 4 or about 12 weeks into one pool.

CDR1 and CDR2 from the germline V gene are SEHNR and FQNEAQ (reference sequence). V lost 5 bases and J 6 bases, leaving 20 bases between the germline ends. This CDR3 has 16 residues. The repertoire was sequenced with immunoSEQ multiplex PCR; TCRdb's copy has only in-frame clones and lacks some. The data hold 200,000 or so clones, with 80% to 90% observed a single time. Study conclusions and caveats: Seropositive AZD1222 recipients at baseline numbered only 6 or 7. The donor cohort was predominantly white British with a female majority, and clonal diversity may have been underestimated. The peak T cell response came first, and repertoires were sampled only after it.

The rearrangement links TRBV7-9 to TRBJ2-1; D possibly corresponds to TRBD2 (6 bases). This clonotype was sampled from an adult in good health. This material consisted of peripheral blood, taken on day 0 of AZD1222 vaccination. DNA for the CDR3: TGTGCCAGCAGCCCGGGGCGGGGCCCAGAGGCCAATGAGCAGTTCTTC. Residues: CASSPGRGPEANEQFF. Full variable domain (outside the CDR3, taken from reference TRBV7-9 and TRBJ2-1): DTGVSQNPRHKITKRGQNVTFRCDPISEHNRLYWYRQTLGQGPEFLTYFQNEAQLEKSRLLSDRFSAERPKGSFSTLEIQRTEQGDSAMYLCASSPGRGPEANEQFFGPGTRLTVL.